This T cell receptor beta chain emerged from a study of blood T cell repertoires in COVID-19. Study-level information: PBMCs, B-cell-depleted T cells, or T cells provided the cDNA or gDNA that made up the material.

The sample holds one count of this clone. TCRdb's copy holds only in-frame clones and misses some; the assay was immunoSEQ multiplex PCR. The sample lists 90,000 to 150,000 clones, 86% occurring once. This CDR3 has 17 residues. Germline CDR1 and CDR2: LNHDA and SQIVND (reference sequence). Trimming stripped 6 bases from V and 3 bases from J, with 21 bases between. The V call is TRBV19, the J call TRBJ1-5, with D maybe TRBD1 (5 bases). The sample was peripheral blood. This TCR came from a man between 65 and 85 years old who had recovered from COVID-19. The chain's CDR3 is CASSTDTVTSINQPQHF. For the CDR3, the DNA is TGTGCCAGTAGCACGGACACCGTTACCTCCATCAATCAGCCCCAGCATTTT.